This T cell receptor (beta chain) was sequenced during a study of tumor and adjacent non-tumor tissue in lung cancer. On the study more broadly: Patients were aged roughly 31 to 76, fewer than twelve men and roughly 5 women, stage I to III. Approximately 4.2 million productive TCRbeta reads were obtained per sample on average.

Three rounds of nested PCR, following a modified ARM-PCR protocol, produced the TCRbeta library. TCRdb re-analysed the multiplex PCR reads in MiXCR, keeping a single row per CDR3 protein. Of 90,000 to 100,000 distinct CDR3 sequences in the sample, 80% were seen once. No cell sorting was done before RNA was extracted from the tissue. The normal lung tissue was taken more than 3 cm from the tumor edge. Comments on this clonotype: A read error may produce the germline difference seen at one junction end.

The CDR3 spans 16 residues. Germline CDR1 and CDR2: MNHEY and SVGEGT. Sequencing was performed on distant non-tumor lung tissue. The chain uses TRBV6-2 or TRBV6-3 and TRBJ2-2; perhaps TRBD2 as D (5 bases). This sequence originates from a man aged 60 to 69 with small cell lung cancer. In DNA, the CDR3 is TGTGCCAGCAGTTTAGCTCCTACCTCGAACACCGGGGATCTGTTTTTT. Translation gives CASSLAPTSNTGDLFF.